These 9 T cell receptor beta chains came from one sample sequenced in a study of blood T cell repertoires in COVID-19 (dated by TCRdb to between 2020 and 2021). Libraries were made using the immunoSEQ multiplex PCR assay. TCRdb limited this immuneACCESS table to in-frame rearrangements with V and J called. A share of clones is missing; checked studies link under half to unresolved V genes, and the rest is unexplained. This sample has around 270,000 clones in its table, and over 75% of those were observed once. Clones ranked in the top ten supply over 2% of the sample. The sample was peripheral blood. Receptors originate from a woman aged 45-59 years with acute or convalescent COVID-19.

J is TRBJ1-6 and V is TRBV5-4, with D possibly TRBD1 on 6 matching bases. Looked up from germline, CDR1 is SGHNT and CDR2 is YYREEE (reference sequence). The germline V and J ends were trimmed by 0 bases and 8 bases, with 9 bases remaining between them. This CDR3 is 14 amino acids long. The chain's CDR3 is CASSLGDTDSPLHF. CDR3 nucleotide sequence: TGTGCCAGCAGCTTGGGGGACACCGATTCACCCCTCCACTTT.

This CDR3 is CASSLAGNHSPLHF. The CDR3 DNA is TGTGCCAGCAGTTTGGCAGGGAATCATTCACCCCTCCACTTT. This chain links TRBV27 with TRBJ1-6, with TRBD1 as a possible D gene (5 bases). Trimming took off 3 bases at V and 8 bases at J, with 11 bases between the two ends. Germline V gene sequence: CDR1 MNHEY, CDR2 SMNVEV (reference sequence). The CDR3 sequence is 14 residues long.

This chain uses TRBV9 with TRBJ2-3; 16 bases match TRBD2. Germline values: CDR1 SGDLS, CDR2 YYNGEE. The trim removed 4 bases at V and 2 bases at J, leaving 4 bases unmatched. This CDR3 has 17 residues. The CDR3 loop is CASSLGLAGGVTDTQYF. The CDR3 DNA is TGTGCCAGCAGCCTGGGACTAGCGGGAGGGGTCACAGATACGCAGTATTTT.

This chain links TRBV12-3 or TRBV12-4 with TRBJ2-7; D might be TRBD2 (6 bases). Trimming took 3 bases from V and 3 from J, leaving 9 bases between them. The CDR3 totals 13 residues. In DNA, the CDR3 is TGTGCCAGCAGTTTGCGAGCGGGCTACGAGCAGTACTTC. It encodes CASSLRAGYEQYF.

The chain employs TRBV5-4 and TRBJ2-1, with 11 bases aligning to TRBD2. Germline lookup yields CDR1 SGHNT and CDR2 YYREEE (reference sequence). V lost 5 bases and J lost 0; bases outside the gene matches: 10. CDR3 size: 18 residues. CDR3 protein: CASRYGTSGPSSYNEQFF. The CDR3 nucleotides read TGTGCCAGCAGGTATGGGACTAGCGGTCCGAGCTCCTACAATGAGCAGTTCTTC.

There are a few counts of this clone. This rearrangement joins TRBV7-9 to TRBJ2-7; 11 bases line up with TRBD1. The ends lost 5 bases at V and 5 bases at J; junction bases unmatched: 5. The CDR3 totals 14 residues. CDR1 is SEHNR, CDR2 FQNEAQ, per germline (reference sequence). This chain's CDR3 is CASSGDRGADEQYF. The CDR3 region has the DNA TGTGCCAGCAGCGGGGACAGGGGGGCGGACGAGCAGTACTTC.

The chain links TRBV24-1 to TRBJ2-5, with 8 bases aligning to TRBD1. Germline V gene lookup returns CDR1 KGHDR and CDR2 SFDVKD. This CDR3 has 12 amino acids. V shed 10 bases and J 5 bases; nucleotides not matched to a gene: 5. CDR3 DNA sequence: TGTGCCACTAACGGACAGGGCGAGACCCAGTACTTC. Translation gives CATNGQGETQYF.

The gene calls are TRBV28 and TRBJ1-1; TRBD1 is a possible D gene (6 bases). The V end was cut by 5 bases, the J end by 4 bases, with 11 bases between. CDR1 and CDR2 from the germline V gene are MDHEN and SYDVKM. The CDR3 totals 13 residues. CDR3 amino acids: CASSVGGRTEAFF. CDR3 nucleotide sequence: TGTGCCAGCAGTGTAGGGGGACGCACTGAAGCTTTCTTT.

Only a few counts were recorded for this clone. CDR3 protein: CASRRTGVDSPLHF. The CDR3 DNA is TGTGCCAGCAGGCGTACAGGGGTAGACTCACCCCTCCACTTT. The chain combines TRBV6-6 with TRBJ1-6; 7 bases are shared with TRBD1. With 6 bases clipped from V and 10 bases from J, the junction kept 9 bases outside the gene matches. Germline V lookup: CDR1 MNHNY, CDR2 SVGAGI (reference sequence). The CDR3 loop spans 14 amino acids.